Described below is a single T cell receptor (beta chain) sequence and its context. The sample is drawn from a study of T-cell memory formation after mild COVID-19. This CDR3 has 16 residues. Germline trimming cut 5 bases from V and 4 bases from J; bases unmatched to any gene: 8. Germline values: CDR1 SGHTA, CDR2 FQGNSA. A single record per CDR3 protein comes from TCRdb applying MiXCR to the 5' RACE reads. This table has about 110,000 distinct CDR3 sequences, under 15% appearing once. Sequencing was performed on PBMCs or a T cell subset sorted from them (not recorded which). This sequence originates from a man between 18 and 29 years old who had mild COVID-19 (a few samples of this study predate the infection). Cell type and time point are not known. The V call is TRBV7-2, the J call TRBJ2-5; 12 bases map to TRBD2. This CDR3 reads CASSIAGTSGPETQYF. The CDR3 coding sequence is TGTGCCAGCAGCATCGCAGGGACTAGCGGGCCAGAGACCCAGTACTTC.